Below, 6 T cell receptor beta chains from the same sample are listed, as sequenced in a study of T cells of healthy individuals. TCRdb used MiXCR to reprocess the 5' RACE reads, holding one entry per CDR3 protein. Of about 60,000 distinct CDR3 sequences in the sample, roughly 16% were seen once. Every receptor here comes from a human donor in good health.

The J gene is TRBJ1-2, the V gene TRBV27; D might be TRBD1 (6 bases). V shed 3 bases and J shed 8 bases, with 13 bases lying between them. The CDR3 has 13 residues. Germline V lookup: CDR1 MNHEY, CDR2 SMNVEV (reference sequence). The CDR3 spells CASSFPQGGGYTF. The DNA of the CDR3 is TGTGCCAGCAGTTTCCCACAGGGAGGGGGCTACACCTTC.

V gene TRBV21-1 combines with J gene TRBJ2-3; the table assigns TRBD2, which was not confirmed against the DNA. TRBV21-1 represents a pseudogene. This CDR3 is 16 amino acids long. CDR3 DNA: TGTGCCAGCAGCAACCTAAGCGGGATCAGCACAGATACGCAGTATTTT. Its translation: CASSNLSGISTDTQYF.

There are many counts of this clonotype. The chain is built from TRBV20-1 and TRBJ2-7; 9 nucleotides agree with TRBD1. The CDR3 extends over 15 amino acids. Germline assignment: CDR1 DFQATT and CDR2 SNEGSKA (reference sequence). Trimming removed 3 bases from V and 5 bases from J; junction bases left unmatched: 11. The CDR3 is CSASIGTGRNHEQYF. The CDR3 nucleotides read TGCAGTGCTAGTATCGGGACAGGGCGAAACCACGAGCAGTACTTC.

In its sample, this clonotype was seen many times. The chain employs TRBV29-1 and TRBJ2-7, with D perhaps matching TRBD2 (5 bases). Trimming left V 6 bases short and J 0 bases short, with 18 bases between. Germline loops: CDR1 SQVTM, CDR2 ANQGSEA. CDR3 size: 15 residues. In DNA, the CDR3 is TGCAGCGTAATACTGACCGATGGGAGCTCCTACGAGCAGTACTTC. The encoded protein is CSVILTDGSSYEQYF.

The CDR3 DNA follows: TGTGCCAGCAGCGCCGCAGATACGCAGTATTTT. It translates to CASSAADTQYF. V gene TRBV9 combines with J gene TRBJ2-3; D is ambiguous. The CDR3 length is 11 residues. Germline V lookup: CDR1 SGDLS, CDR2 YYNGEE. V dropped 3 bases and J dropped 4 bases, with 3 bases sitting between them.

The V and J genes are TRBV12-3 or TRBV12-4 and TRBJ2-1, with D possibly being TRBD1 (5 bases). This CDR3 has 13 amino acids. Trimming took off 5 bases at V and 8 bases at J, with 13 bases between the two ends. CDR3 residues: CASSPEGAYEQFF. DNA of the CDR3: TGTGCCAGCAGTCCCGAAGGGGCATATGAGCAGTTCTTC.